The count of the clone carrying this T cell receptor beta chain is one. The antigen remains undetermined. Profiling relied on immunoSEQ multiplex PCR, and the TCRdb table lists in-frame clones only, not all of them. The table shows 2,800 or so clones, with about four fifths occurring only once. The J segment lost 3 bases and the V segment lost 7 bases, leaving 6 bases of the junction unmatched. The CDR3 is made up of 13 amino acids. In germline, CDR1 is SGHTA, CDR2 FQGNSA. The sample comes from a study of brain metastases from non-small cell lung cancer. General study findings and limits: Expanded T-cell clones appeared in roughly 60% of brain metastases over primaries.

This receptor was identified in a donor aged 40 or older with non-small cell lung cancer. The material sequenced was primary lung tumor tissue. The rearrangement uses TRBV7-2 and TRBJ2-7; 7 nucleotides line up with TRBD1. Written as DNA, the CDR3 is TGTGCCAGCAACTGGGGACAGTTCTACGAGCAGTACTTC. It encodes CASNWGQFYEQYF.